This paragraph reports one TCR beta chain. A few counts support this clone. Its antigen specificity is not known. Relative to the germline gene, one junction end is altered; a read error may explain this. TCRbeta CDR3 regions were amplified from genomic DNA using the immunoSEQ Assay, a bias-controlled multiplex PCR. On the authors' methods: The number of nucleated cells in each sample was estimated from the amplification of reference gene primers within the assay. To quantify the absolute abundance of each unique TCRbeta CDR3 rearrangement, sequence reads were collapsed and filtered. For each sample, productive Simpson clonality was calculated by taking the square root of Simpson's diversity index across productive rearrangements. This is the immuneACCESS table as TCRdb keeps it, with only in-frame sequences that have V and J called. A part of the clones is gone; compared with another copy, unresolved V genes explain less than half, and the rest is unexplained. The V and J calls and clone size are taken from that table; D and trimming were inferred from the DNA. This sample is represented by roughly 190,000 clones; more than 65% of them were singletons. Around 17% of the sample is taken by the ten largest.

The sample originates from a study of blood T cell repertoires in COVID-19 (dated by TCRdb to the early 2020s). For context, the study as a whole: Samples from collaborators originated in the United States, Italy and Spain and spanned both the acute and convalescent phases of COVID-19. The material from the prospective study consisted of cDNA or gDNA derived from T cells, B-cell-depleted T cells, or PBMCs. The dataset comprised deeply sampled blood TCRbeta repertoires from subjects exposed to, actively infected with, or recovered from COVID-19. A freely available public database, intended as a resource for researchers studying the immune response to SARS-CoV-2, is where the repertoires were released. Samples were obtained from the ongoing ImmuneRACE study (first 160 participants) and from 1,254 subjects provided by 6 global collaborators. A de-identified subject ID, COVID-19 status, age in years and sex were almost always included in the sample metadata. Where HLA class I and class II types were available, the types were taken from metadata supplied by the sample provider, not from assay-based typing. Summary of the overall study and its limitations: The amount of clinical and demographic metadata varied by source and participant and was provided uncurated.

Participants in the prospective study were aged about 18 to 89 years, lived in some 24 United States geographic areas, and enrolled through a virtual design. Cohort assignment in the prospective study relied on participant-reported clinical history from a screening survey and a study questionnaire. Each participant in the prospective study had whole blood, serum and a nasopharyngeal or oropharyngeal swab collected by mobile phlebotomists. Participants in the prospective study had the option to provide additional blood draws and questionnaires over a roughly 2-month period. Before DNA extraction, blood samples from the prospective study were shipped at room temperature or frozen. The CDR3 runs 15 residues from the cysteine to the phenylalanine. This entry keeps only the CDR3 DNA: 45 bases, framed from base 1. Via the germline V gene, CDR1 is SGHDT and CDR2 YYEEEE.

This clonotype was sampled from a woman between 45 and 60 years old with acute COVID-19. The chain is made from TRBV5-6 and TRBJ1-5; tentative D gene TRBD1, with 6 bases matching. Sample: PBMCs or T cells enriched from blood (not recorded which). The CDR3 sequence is CASSLGARGSQPQHF. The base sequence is TGTGCCAGCAGTTTGGGGGCCAGGGGAAGTCAGCCCCAGCATTTT.